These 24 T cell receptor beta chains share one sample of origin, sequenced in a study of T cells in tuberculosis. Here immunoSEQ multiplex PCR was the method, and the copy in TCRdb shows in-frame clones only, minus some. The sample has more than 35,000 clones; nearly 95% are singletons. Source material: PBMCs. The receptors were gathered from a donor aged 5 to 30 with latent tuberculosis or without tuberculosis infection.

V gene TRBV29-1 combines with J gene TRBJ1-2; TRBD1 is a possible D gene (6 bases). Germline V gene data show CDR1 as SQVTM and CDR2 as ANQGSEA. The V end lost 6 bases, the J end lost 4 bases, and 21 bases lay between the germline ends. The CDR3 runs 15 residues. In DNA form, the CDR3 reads TGCAGCGTGTTTGATGGACAGAGCAGCCCCTATGGCTACACCTTC. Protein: CSVFDGQSSPYGYTF.

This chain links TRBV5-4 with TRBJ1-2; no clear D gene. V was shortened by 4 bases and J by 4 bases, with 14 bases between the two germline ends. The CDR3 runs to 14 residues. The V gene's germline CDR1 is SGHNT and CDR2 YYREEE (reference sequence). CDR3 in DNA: TGTGCCAGCAGCGTGGGCCCCGCGGGCTATGGCTACACCTTC. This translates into CASSVGPAGYGYTF.

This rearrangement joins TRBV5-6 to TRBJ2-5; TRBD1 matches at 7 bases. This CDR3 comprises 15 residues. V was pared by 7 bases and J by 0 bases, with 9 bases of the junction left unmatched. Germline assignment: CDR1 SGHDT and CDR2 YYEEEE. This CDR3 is CASFSSGQYQETQYF. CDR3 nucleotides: TGTGCCAGCTTTTCTTCGGGACAGTACCAAGAGACCCAGTACTTC.

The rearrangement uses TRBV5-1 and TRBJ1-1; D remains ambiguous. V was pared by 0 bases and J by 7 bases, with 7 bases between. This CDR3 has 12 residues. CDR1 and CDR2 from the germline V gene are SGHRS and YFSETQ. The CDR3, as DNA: TGCGCCAGCAGCTTGGGGCAGAATGAAGCTTTCTTT. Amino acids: CASSLGQNEAFF.

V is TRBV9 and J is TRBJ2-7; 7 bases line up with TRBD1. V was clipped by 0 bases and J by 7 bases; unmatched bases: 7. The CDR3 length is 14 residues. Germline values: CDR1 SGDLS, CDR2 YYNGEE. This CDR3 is CASSVETGPREQYF. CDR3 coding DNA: TGTGCCAGCAGCGTAGAGACAGGGCCGCGTGAGCAGTACTTC.

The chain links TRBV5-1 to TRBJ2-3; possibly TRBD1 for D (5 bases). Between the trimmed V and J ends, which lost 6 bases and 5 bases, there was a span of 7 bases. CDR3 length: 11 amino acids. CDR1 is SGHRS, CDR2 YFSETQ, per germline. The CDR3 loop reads CASTGLDTQYF. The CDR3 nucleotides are TGCGCCAGCACAGGGCTAGATACGCAGTATTTT.

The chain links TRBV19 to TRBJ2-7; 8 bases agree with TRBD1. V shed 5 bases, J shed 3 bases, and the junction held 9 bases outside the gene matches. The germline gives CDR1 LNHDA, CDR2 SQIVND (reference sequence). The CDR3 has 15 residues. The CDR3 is CASSRDRGLNYEQYF. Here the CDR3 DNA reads TGTGCCAGTAGTCGCGACAGGGGCTTGAACTACGAGCAGTACTTC.

This CDR3 reads CASSLSDRGNIQYF. The CDR3 DNA follows: TGTGCCAGCAGCTTATCGGACAGGGGAAACATTCAGTACTTC. V usage is TRBV7-9 and J usage is TRBJ2-4; TRBD1 aligns across 9 bases. CDR1 is SEHNR and CDR2 is FQNEAQ in the germline V gene (reference sequence). The CDR3 sequence is 14 residues long. With 2 bases clipped from V and 6 bases from J, the junction kept 2 bases outside the gene matches.

CDR3 DNA sequence: TGTGCCAGCAGCTTGGTGGGAGGGCCGGCCTACGAGCAGTACTTC. Its protein is CASSLVGGPAYEQYF. The chain uses TRBV5-6 and TRBJ2-7; 7 bases line up with TRBD2. Trimming cost V 0 bases and J 2 bases; bases outside gene matches: 5. The germline V gene has CDR1 SGHDT and CDR2 YYEEEE. The CDR3 has 15 amino acids.

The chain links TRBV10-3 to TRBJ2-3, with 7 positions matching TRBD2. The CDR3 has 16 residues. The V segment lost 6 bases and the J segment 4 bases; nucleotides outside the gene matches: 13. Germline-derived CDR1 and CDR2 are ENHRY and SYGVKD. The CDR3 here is CAISPSMAGVADTQYF. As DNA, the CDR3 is TGTGCCATCAGCCCAAGTATGGCGGGAGTCGCAGATACGCAGTATTTT.

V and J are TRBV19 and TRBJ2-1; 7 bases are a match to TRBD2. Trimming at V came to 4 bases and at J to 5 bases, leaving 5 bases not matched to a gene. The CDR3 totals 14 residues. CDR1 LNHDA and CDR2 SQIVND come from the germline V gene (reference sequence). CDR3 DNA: TGTGCCAGTAGTAGTTGGGAGGGCCACAATGAGCAGTTCTTC. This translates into CASSSWEGHNEQFF.

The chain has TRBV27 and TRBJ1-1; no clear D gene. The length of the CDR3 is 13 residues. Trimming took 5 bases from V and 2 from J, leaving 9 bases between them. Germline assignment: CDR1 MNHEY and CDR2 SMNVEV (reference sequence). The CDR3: CASSQTANTEAFF. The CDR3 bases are TGTGCCAGCAGTCAAACAGCAAACACTGAAGCTTTCTTT.

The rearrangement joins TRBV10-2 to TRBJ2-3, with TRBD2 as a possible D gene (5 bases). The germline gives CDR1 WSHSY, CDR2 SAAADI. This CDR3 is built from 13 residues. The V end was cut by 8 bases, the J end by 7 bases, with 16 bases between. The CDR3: CASVAGPPYTQYF. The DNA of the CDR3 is TGCGCCAGCGTGGCGGGTCCCCCGTATACGCAGTATTTT.

In nucleotides, the CDR3 is TGTGCCAGCAGTGGGAGACGGCCGATAATGAACACTGAAGCTTTCTTT. As protein: CASSGRRPIMNTEAFF. The chain carries TRBV6-1 and TRBJ1-1; no firm D call. CDR3 size: 16 residues. Trimming shortened V by 4 bases and J by 0 bases, and 15 bases separated the two germline ends. Germline CDR1 is MNHNS and CDR2 is SASEGT.

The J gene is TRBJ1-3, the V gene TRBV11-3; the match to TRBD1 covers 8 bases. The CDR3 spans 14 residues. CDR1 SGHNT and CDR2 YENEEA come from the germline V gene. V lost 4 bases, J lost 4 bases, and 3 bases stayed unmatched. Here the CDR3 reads CASSSTGAGNTIYF. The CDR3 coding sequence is TGTGCCAGCAGCTCGACAGGGGCCGGAAACACCATATATTTT.

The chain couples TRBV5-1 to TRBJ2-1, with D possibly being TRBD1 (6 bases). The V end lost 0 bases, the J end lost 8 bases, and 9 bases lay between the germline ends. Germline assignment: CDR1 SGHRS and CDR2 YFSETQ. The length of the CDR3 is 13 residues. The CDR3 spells CASSLDRAHEQFF. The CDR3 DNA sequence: TGCGCCAGCAGCTTGGACAGGGCCCATGAGCAGTTCTTC. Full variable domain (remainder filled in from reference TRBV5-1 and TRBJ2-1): KAGVTQTPRYLIKTRGQQVTLSCSPISGHRSVSWYQQTPGQGLQFLFEYFSETQRNKGNFPGRFSGRQFSNSRSEMNVSTLELGDSALYLCASSLDRAHEQFFGPGTRLTVL.

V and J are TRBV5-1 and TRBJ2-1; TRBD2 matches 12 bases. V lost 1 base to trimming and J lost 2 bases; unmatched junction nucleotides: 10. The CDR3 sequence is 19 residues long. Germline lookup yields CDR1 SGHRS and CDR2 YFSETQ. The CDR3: CASSLKLAGGSGPYNEQFF. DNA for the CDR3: TGCGCCAGCAGCTTGAAACTAGCGGGGGGTTCGGGCCCCTACAATGAGCAGTTCTTC.

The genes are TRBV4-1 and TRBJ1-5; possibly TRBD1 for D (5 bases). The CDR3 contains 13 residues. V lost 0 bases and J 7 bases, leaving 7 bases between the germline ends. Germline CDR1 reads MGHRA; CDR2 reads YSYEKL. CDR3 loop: CASSQEGRQPQHF. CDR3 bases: TGCGCCAGCAGCCAAGAGGGGCGCCAGCCCCAGCATTTT.

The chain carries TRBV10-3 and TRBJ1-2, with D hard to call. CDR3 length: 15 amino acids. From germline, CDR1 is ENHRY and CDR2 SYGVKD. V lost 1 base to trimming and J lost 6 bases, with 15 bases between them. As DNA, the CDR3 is TGTGCCATCAGTGAGTACGCGGGGTTTTCGGATGGCTACACCTTC. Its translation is CAISEYAGFSDGYTF.

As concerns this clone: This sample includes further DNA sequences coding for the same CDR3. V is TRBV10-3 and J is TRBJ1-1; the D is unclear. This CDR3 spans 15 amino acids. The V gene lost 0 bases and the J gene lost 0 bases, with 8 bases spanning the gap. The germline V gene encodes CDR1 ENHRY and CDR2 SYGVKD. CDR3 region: CAISESEYMNTEAFF. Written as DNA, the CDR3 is TGTGCCATCAGTGAGTCGGAGTACATGAACACTGAAGCTTTCTTT.

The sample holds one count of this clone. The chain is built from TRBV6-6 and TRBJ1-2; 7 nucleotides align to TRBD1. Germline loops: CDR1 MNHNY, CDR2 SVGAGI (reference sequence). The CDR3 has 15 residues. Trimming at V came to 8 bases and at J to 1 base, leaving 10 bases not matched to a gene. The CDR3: CASEWDSTFNYGYTF. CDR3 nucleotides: TGTGCCAGCGAGTGGGACAGCACCTTTAACTATGGCTACACCTTC.

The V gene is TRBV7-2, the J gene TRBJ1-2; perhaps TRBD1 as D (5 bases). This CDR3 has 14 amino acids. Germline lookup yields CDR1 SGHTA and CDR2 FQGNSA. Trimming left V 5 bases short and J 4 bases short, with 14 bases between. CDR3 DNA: TGTGCCAGCAGCACCTCCGACAGACGCTATGGCTACACCTTC. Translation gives CASSTSDRRYGYTF.

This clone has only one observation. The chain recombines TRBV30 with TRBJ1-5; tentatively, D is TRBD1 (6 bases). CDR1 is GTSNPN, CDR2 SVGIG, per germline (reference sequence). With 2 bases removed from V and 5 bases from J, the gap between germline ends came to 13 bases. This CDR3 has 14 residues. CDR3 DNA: TGTGCCTGGAGTATTGAGGGGGTCCATCAGCCCCAGCATTTT. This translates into CAWSIEGVHQPQHF.

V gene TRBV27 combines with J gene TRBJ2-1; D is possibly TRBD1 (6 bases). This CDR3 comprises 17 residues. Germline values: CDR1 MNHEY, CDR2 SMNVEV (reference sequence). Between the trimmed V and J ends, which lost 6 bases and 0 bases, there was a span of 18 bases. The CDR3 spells CASSPRPGQSSYNEQFF. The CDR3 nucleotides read TGTGCCAGCAGCCCCCGACCGGGACAAAGCTCCTACAATGAGCAGTTCTTC.